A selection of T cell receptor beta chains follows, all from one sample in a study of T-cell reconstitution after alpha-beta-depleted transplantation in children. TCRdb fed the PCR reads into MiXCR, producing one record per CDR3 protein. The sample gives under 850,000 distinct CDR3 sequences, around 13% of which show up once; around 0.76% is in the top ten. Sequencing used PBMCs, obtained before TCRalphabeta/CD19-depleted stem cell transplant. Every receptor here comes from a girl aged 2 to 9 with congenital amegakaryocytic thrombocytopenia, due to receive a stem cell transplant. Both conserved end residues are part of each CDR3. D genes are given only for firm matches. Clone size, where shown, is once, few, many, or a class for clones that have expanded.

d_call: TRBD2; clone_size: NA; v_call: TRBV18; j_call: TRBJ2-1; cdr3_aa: CASSPSLAATYNEQFF; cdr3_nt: TGTGCCAGCTCACCGAGTCTAGCGGCCACCTACAATGAGCAGTTCTTC
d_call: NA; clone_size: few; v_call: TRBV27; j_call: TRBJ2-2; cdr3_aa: CASRTLPAGELFF; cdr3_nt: TGTGCCAGCAGGACTCTTCCAGCCGGGGAGCTGTTTTTT
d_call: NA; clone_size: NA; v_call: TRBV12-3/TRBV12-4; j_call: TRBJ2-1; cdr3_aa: CASSSSPLGPQRQFF; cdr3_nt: TGTGCCAGCAGTTCCTCCCCCCTTGGCCCCCAGAGGCAGTTCTTC
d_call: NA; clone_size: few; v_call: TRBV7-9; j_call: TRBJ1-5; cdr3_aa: CASSSLGQGQPQHF; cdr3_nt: TGTGCCAGCAGCTCCTTGGGCCAGGGCCAGCCCCAGCATTTT
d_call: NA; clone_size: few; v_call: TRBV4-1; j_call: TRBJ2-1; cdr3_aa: CASRQGNNEQFF; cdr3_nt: TGCGCCAGCAGACAGGGTAACAATGAGCAGTTCTTC
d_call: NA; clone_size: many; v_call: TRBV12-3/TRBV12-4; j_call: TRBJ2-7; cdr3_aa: CASSFWQLYEQYF; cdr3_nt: TGTGCCAGCAGTTTCTGGCAGCTCTACGAGCAGTACTTC
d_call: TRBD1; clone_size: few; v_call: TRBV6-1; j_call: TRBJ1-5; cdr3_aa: CASTRTGRNQPQHF; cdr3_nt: TGTGCCAGCACGAGGACAGGGAGGAATCAGCCCCAGCATTTT
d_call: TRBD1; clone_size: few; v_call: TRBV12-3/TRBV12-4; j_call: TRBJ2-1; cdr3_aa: CASSRDSKNEQFF; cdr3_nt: TGTGCCAGCTCCCGGGACAGTAAAAATGAGCAGTTCTTC
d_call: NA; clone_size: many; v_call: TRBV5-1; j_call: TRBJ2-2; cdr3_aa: CASTRDQASTGELFF; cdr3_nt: TGCGCCAGCACCCGGGATCAGGCGTCGACCGGGGAGCTGTTTTTT
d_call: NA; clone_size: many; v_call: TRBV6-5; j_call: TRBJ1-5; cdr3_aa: CASSYVQQPGQPQHF; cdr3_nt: TGTGCCAGCAGTTATGTACAGCAACCAGGGCAGCCCCAGCATTTT
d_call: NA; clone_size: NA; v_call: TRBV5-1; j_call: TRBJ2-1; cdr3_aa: CASGLAGFGNEQFF; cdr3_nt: TGCGCCAGCGGCTTGGCCGGGTTTGGGAATGAGCAGTTCTTC
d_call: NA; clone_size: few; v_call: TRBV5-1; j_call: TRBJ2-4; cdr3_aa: CASKSGAPQYF; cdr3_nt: TGCGCCAGCAAATCTGGGGCCCCCCAGTACTTC
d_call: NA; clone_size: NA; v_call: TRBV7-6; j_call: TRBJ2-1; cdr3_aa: CASSPLGPRFSPSNEQFF; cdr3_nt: TGTGCCAGCAGTCCCCTGGGACCGCGGTTTTCCCCTTCCAATGAGCAGTTCTTC
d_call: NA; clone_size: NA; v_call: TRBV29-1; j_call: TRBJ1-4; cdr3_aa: CSVATGGTNEKLFF; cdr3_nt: TGCAGCGTTGCTACCGGGGGAACTAATGAAAAACTGTTTTTT
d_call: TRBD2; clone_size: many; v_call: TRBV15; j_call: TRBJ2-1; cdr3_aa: CATRTLAGATNEQFF; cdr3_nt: TGTGCCACCAGGACTCTAGCGGGTGCCACCAATGAGCAGTTCTTC
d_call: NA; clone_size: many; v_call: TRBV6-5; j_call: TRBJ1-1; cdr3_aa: CASSYSTVRGTEAFF; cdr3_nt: TGTGCCAGCAGTTACTCGACGGTCAGGGGCACTGAAGCTTTCTTT
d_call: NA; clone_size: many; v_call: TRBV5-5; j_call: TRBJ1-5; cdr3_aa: CASRGGTQALDSNQPQHF; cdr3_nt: TGTGCCAGCAGAGGCGGGACACAGGCACTCGATAGCAATCAGCCCCAGCATTTT
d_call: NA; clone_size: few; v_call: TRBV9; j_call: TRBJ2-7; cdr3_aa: CASSVGWGSALYEQYF; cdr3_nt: TGTGCCAGCAGCGTAGGGTGGGGGTCGGCACTCTACGAGCAGTACTTC
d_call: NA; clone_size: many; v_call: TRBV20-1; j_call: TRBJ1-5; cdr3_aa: CSAIPGQAGQPQHF; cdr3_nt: TGCAGTGCTATACCGGGACAAGCGGGTCAGCCCCAGCATTTT
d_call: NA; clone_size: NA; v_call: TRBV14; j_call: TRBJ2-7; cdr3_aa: CASSPTNRGGSYEQYF; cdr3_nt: TGTGCCAGCAGCCCAACAAACAGGGGAGGGTCCTACGAGCAGTACTTC
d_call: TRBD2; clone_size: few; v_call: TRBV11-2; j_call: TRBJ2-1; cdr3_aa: CASSLDPSSGSYNEQFF; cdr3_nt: TGTGCCAGCAGCTTAGATCCCTCTAGCGGCTCCTACAATGAGCAGTTCTTC
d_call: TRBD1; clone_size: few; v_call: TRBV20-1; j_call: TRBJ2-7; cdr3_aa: CSAPKQVWGDRGEQYF; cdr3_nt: TGCAGTGCTCCGAAACAGGTGTGGGGAGACAGGGGCGAGCAGTACTTC
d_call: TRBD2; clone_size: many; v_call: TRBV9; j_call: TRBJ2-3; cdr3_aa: CASSVGGGADTQYF; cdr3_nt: TGTGCCAGCAGCGTAGGGGGAGGGGCAGATACGCAGTATTTT
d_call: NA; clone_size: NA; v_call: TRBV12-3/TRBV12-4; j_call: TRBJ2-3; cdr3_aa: CASSLGRESGPSTDTQYF; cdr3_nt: TGTGCCAGCAGTTTAGGCCGGGAGAGCGGCCCTAGCACAGATACGCAGTATTTT
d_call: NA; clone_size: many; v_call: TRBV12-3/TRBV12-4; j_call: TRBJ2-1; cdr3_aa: CASSFRGSSYNEQFF; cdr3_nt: TGTGCCAGCAGTTTCCGTGGGAGCTCCTACAATGAGCAGTTCTTC
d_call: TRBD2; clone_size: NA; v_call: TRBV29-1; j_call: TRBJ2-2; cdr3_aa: CSVAVSGRAKGGELFF; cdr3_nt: TGCAGCGTGGCCGTCAGCGGGAGGGCCAAGGGCGGGGAGCTGTTTTTT
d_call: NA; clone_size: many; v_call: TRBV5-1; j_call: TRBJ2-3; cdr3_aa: CASSSRQDTDTQYF; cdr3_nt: TGCGCCAGCAGCTCTCGACAGGACACAGATACGCAGTATTTT
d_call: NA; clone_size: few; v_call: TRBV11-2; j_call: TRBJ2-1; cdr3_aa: CASSYLGDEQFF; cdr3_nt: TGTGCCAGCAGCTACCTCGGGGATGAGCAGTTCTTC
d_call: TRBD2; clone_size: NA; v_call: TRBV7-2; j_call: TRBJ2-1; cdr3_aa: CASSPRGAPGLALSYNEQFF; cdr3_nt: TGTGCCAGCAGCCCCCGGGGAGCACCGGGACTAGCGTTGTCCTACAATGAGCAGTTCTTC